This T cell receptor (beta chain) was identified in a study of a mutant IDH1 vaccine in newly diagnosed glioma. Study-wide context: Beforehand, treatment had been radiotherapy, temozolomide, or both; the majority received both. Points from the study as a whole: The occurrence of vaccine-induced immune responses was seen in around 93% of patients.

Time point reported: week 5, during vaccination. The study gave 300 ug of mutant IDH1 20-mer peptide per vaccine dose, with topical imiquimod. The astrocytomas were IDH1-mutant, ATRX-negative, and WHO grade 3 or 4. This clone appeared a few times. No antigen is known for it. Sequencing was performed with immunoSEQ multiplex PCR; in TCRdb, only in-frame clones are kept and a portion is missing. Here the sample spans around 28,000 clones, approximately 88% being singletons. Per germline, CDR1 LNHDA and CDR2 SQIVND (reference sequence). The CDR3 length is 14 residues. The V end lost 5 bases, the J end lost 8 bases, and 16 bases lay between the germline ends.

The chain joins TRBV19 to TRBJ1-3, with a possible D match to TRBD1 (5 bases). This specimen was PBMCs, taken from a glioma patient whose treatment included an IDH1 peptide vaccine. The clonotype originates from a man in his late teens or twenties with glioma. CDR3 in amino acids: CASSDRDHRDTIYF. CDR3 nucleotides: TGTGCCAGTAGTGACCGGGACCATCGTGACACCATATATTTT.